This entry lists 13 T cell receptor beta chains sequenced from one sample in a study of blood T cell repertoires in COVID-19. Measured with immunoSEQ multiplex PCR; TCRdb has only the in-frame clones, and not every one. The sample contains approximately 180,000 clones, more than 70% of which appear only once. Sequenced sample: peripheral blood. The receptors come from a person aged 65-85 years with COVID-19, enrolled during active disease.

J is TRBJ1-6 and V is TRBV4-2; the D is unclear. Germline values: CDR1 LGHNA, CDR2 YNFKEQ. CDR3 size: 17 residues. Trimming left V 1 base short and J 0 bases short, with 10 bases between. CDR3 in DNA: TGTGCCAGCAGCCAAGCGGAGGGAAGCTCCTATAATTCACCCCTCCACTTT. This sequence encodes CASSQAEGSSYNSPLHF.

This chain connects TRBV3-1 (or the pseudogene TRBV3-2) to TRBJ1-1; weak D call: TRBD1 (6 bases). The CDR3 contains 14 residues. Trimming left V 2 bases short and J 3 bases short, with 10 bases between. Germline V gives CDR1 LGHDT, CDR2 YNNKEL (reference sequence). The CDR3 region has the DNA TGTGCCAGCAGCCAACAGGGGAGGGACACTGAAGCTTTCTTT. It encodes CASSQQGRDTEAFF.

Only a few counts were recorded for this clone. J is TRBJ2-7 and V is TRBV5-1; 9 bases fit TRBD2. The germline V gene encodes CDR1 SGHRS and CDR2 YFSETQ. The CDR3 extends over 15 amino acids. J was trimmed by 7 bases and V by 0 bases; bases with no gene match: 8. The CDR3 reads CASSLVASGDGEQYF. The DNA of the CDR3 is TGCGCCAGCAGCTTGGTAGCTAGCGGGGACGGTGAGCAGTACTTC.

The V gene is TRBV23-1, the J gene TRBJ2-2, with 8 bases identical to TRBD1. Being an ORF, TRBV23-1 has a function that is uncertain. The CDR3 totals 19 residues. Unmatched junction bases numbered 12, after V lost 0 bases and J lost 3 bases. This chain's CDR3 is CASSQSKYLDRAHTGELFF. The CDR3 DNA is TGCGCCAGCAGTCAATCGAAATATTTGGACAGGGCTCACACCGGGGAGCTGTTTTTT.

The chain combines TRBV6-1 with TRBJ1-3; D is undetermined. V lost 3 bases, J lost 6 bases, and 15 bases lay in between. Germline V CDR1 and CDR2: MNHNS, SASEGT. This CDR3 contains 15 residues. The CDR3 nucleotides are TGTGCCAGCAGTGAGTGGGTCAGGTTGCTAAACACCATATATTTT. Its translation: CASSEWVRLLNTIYF.

This clone was seen more than once but under ten times. The rearrangement uses TRBV9 and TRBJ1-1; tentatively, D is TRBD1 (5 bases). Germline assignment: CDR1 SGDLS and CDR2 YYNGEE. The V end was cut by 2 bases, the J end by 6 bases, with 14 bases between. This CDR3 has 14 amino acids. The CDR3 reads CASSVGEGRAEAFF. CDR3 DNA sequence: TGTGCCAGCAGCGTGGGGGAGGGTAGGGCTGAAGCTTTCTTT.

The gene calls are TRBV7-2 and TRBJ2-3, with 8 bases aligning to TRBD1. There are 16 residues in the CDR3. Germline assignment: CDR1 SGHTA and CDR2 FQGNSA. V was pared by 2 bases and J by 4 bases, with 8 bases of the junction left unmatched. The CDR3 bases are TGTGCCAGCAGCTTAAGTGGTGGACAGGGACCAGATACGCAGTATTTT. It specifies CASSLSGGQGPDTQYF.

This clone showed up many times. The chain carries TRBV3-1 (or the pseudogene TRBV3-2) and TRBJ1-6; the D gene is possibly TRBD1 (5 bases). Germline CDR1 and CDR2: LGHDT and YNNKEL (reference sequence). The CDR3 sequence is 15 residues long. Trimming took off 4 bases at V and 7 bases at J, with 14 bases between the two ends. For the CDR3, the DNA is TGTGCCAGCAGCCCCGACCCGGGGGTGAATTCACCCCTCCACTTT. Amino acid sequence: CASSPDPGVNSPLHF.

As DNA, the CDR3 is TGTGCCAGCAGCCTTAGGTGGAGGGACAGGGGGCAAACCGGGGAGCTGTTTTTT. It encodes CASSLRWRDRGQTGELFF. This chain uses TRBV11-2 with TRBJ2-2; 12 positions match TRBD1. The CDR3 length is 18 residues. Looked up from germline, CDR1 is SGHAT and CDR2 is FQNNGV. The trim removed 5 bases at V and 5 bases at J, leaving 12 bases unmatched. Drawing the rest from reference TRBV11-2 and TRBJ2-2, the complete variable domain is EAGVAQSPRYKIIEKRQSVAFWCNPISGHATLYWYQQILGQGPKLLIQFQNNGVVDDSQLPKDRFSAERLKGVDSTLKIQPAKLEDSAVYLCASSLRWRDRGQTGELFFGEGSRLTVL.

This sequence joins TRBV4-3 and TRBJ2-3; D uncertain. CDR3 length: 12 residues. The germline CDR1 and CDR2 sequences are LGHNA and YSLEER. The V and J ends lost 7 bases and 5 bases respectively, with 10 bases between them. The CDR3 region is CASNGILDTQYF. Here the CDR3 DNA reads TGCGCCAGCAACGGTATTCTAGATACGCAGTATTTT.

This clone turned up a few times. This chain joins TRBV16 and TRBJ2-1; weak D call: TRBD2 (5 bases). This CDR3 spans 13 amino acids. From germline, CDR1 is KGHSY and CDR2 FQNENV. The V gene lost 4 bases and the J gene lost 5 bases, with 9 bases spanning the gap. As DNA, the CDR3 is TGTGCCAGCAGCCCAGGACTGAACAATGAGCAGTTCTTC. Its protein product is CASSPGLNNEQFF. The variable domain in full, with the rest retrieved from reference TRBV16 and TRBJ2-1, is GEEVAQTPKHLVRGEGQKAKLYCAPIKGHSYVFWYQQVLKNEFKFLISFQNENVFDETGMPKERFSAKCLPNSPCSLEIQATKLEDSAVYFCASSPGLNNEQFFGPGTRLTVL.

This rearrangement joins TRBV28 to TRBJ1-5; D unclear. The CDR3 length is 14 residues. Trimming took off 10 bases at V and 0 bases at J, with 13 bases between the two ends. CDR1 is MDHEN, CDR2 SYDVKM, per germline. CDR3 loop: CATRTGNSNQPQHF. The DNA of the CDR3 is TGTGCCACACGGACGGGGAATAGCAATCAGCCCCAGCATTTT.

This chain joins TRBV9 and TRBJ2-2; 14 bases match TRBD2. The CDR3 totals 21 residues. Germline V gives CDR1 SGDLS, CDR2 YYNGEE. Unmatched junction bases numbered 16, after V lost 0 bases and J lost 6 bases. CDR3 in amino acids: CASSVATRGLAGAPGSGELFF. The CDR3 coding sequence is TGTGCCAGCAGCGTAGCTACGAGGGGACTAGCGGGAGCCCCCGGGTCCGGGGAGCTGTTTTTT. Complete variable domain (other parts from reference TRBV9 and TRBJ2-2): DSGVTQTPKHLITATGQRVTLRCSPRSGDLSVYWYQQSLDQGLQFLIQYYNGEERAKGNILERFSAQQFPDLHSELNLSSLELGDSALYFCASSVATRGLAGAPGSGELFFGEGSRLTVL.